The clone carrying this TCR beta chain came up many times. Its antigen is not known. The CDR3 has 13 amino acids. Between the trimmed V and J ends, which lost 1 base and 6 bases, there was a span of 10 bases. The germline CDR1 and CDR2 sequences are GTSNPN and SVGIG (reference sequence). Template material for amplifying TCR beta CDR3 regions consisted of RNA transcripts. During a first-round RT-PCR of the TCR CDR3, the HTBI primer set was used. TCRdb reanalysed the multiplex PCR reads using MiXCR and keeps one entry per CDR3 protein. The profile shows some 490,000 distinct CDR3 sequences, about 16% of them singletons. This specimen belongs to a study of T cells in Graves' hyperthyroidism and ophthalmopathy. Study context: Peripheral blood was drawn at first diagnosis, prior to all treatment. General study results and limits: Most thyroid clonotypes expanded above 0.001 appeared in blood too.

The clonotype was recovered from a woman aged 25 to 39 with Graves' ophthalmopathy. Sequenced: blood. The rearrangement links TRBV30 to TRBJ1-5, with a weak D call TRBD1 (5 bases). CDR3 nucleotides: TGTGCCTGGAGTGGGGCAGGGAGTCAGCCCCAGCATTTT. Translation: CAWSGAGSQPQHF.